Listed below are T cell receptor beta chains from one sample, sequenced in a study of control samples from healthy donors and cancer patients. The method was immunoSEQ multiplex PCR; TCRdb's version includes in-frame clones alone and lacks a portion of them. The data contain about 130,000 clones, around 90% of them singletons. What was sequenced was blood. The origin of the receptors is a man aged 18 to 30 in good health. Each CDR3 is given with its conserved first and last residue. D genes are given only for firm matches. Size is omitted from some rows. Given values are once, few, many or a class for expanded clones.

d_gene	j_gene	v_gene	abundance	CDR3aa	CDR3nt
NA	TRBJ1-1	TRBV2	NA	CASSDLGQSNTEAFF	TGTGCCAGCAGTGATCTCGGACAGAGTAACACTGAAGCTTTCTTT
NA	TRBJ1-5	TRBV6-5	once	CASREGGLGNQPQHF	TGTGCCAGCAGAGAGGGGGGCCTTGGCAATCAGCCCCAGCATTTT
NA	TRBJ2-1	TRBV6-4	NA	CASSDSGDDNEQFF	TGTGCCAGCAGTGACTCGGGGGACGACAATGAGCAGTTCTTC
TRBD1	TRBJ1-2	TRBV13	NA	CASSSRLQGARIDGYTF	TGTGCCAGCAGCTCGCGCCTACAGGGGGCGAGGATAGATGGCTACACCTTC
NA	TRBJ1-1	TRBV2	once	CASSAQRDTEAFF	TGTGCCAGCAGCGCACAACGGGACACTGAAGCTTTCTTT
TRBD2	TRBJ2-1	TRBV11-3	NA	CASSSAGGVPYNEQFF	TGTGCCAGCAGCTCTGCGGGGGGGGTTCCCTACAATGAGCAGTTCTTC
NA	TRBJ1-4	TRBV9	NA	CASSVGGGGGEKLFF	TGTGCCAGCAGCGTGGGAGGGGGAGGAGGTGAAAAACTGTTTTTT
TRBD2	TRBJ2-5	TRBV3-1/TRBV3-2	NA	CASSQGSGGGETQYF	TGTGCCAGCAGCCAAGGAAGCGGGGGTGGAGAGACCCAGTACTTC
NA	TRBJ2-2	TRBV5-1	NA	CASSSTTRRGTGELFF	TGCGCCAGCAGCTCGACTACTAGGCGGGGAACCGGGGAGCTGTTTTTT
NA	TRBJ1-1	TRBV6-5	NA	CASSYSTNGEAFF	TGTGCCAGCAGTTACTCGACAAACGGTGAAGCTTTCTTT
TRBD1	TRBJ2-7	TRBV27	NA	CASRQGAYEQYF	TGTGCCAGCAGGCAGGGGGCCTACGAGCAGTACTTC
NA	TRBJ1-1	TRBV3-1/TRBV3-2	few	CASSPTGLMNTEAFF	TGTGCCAGCAGCCCTACGGGTCTCATGAACACTGAAGCTTTCTTT
TRBD1	TRBJ1-1	TRBV30	NA	CAWSGQTGEGAEAFF	TGTGCCTGGAGTGGCCAGACAGGGGAGGGGGCTGAAGCTTTCTTT
NA	TRBJ2-3	TRBV29-1	once	CSVEWGDTQYF	TGCAGCGTTGAGTGGGGAGACACGCAGTATTTT
NA	TRBJ1-1	TRBV6-1	few	CASSEAANTEAFF	TGTGCCAGCAGTGAAGCCGCGAACACTGAAGCTTTCTTT
NA	TRBJ2-1	TRBV14	once	CASSHSYNEQFF	TGTGCCAGCAGCCACTCGTACAATGAGCAGTTCTTC
NA	TRBJ1-4	TRBV11-2	NA	CASSLGGLGNEKLFF	TGTGCCAGCAGCTTAGGAGGGCTGGGTAATGAAAAACTGTTTTTT
NA	TRBJ1-5	TRBV7-9	once	CASSLDGTQPQHF	TGTGCCAGCAGCTTAGACGGGACCCAGCCCCAGCATTTT
NA	TRBJ1-3	TRBV2	NA	CASSEVSDNSGNTIYF	TGTGCCAGCAGTGAAGTAAGTGACAACTCTGGAAACACCATATATTTT
TRBD1	TRBJ1-1	TRBV6-6	NA	CASSHRQGTNTEAFF	TGTGCCAGCAGTCACAGACAGGGGACTAACACTGAAGCTTTCTTT
NA	TRBJ1-3	TRBV10-2	NA	CASSALWDGGNTIYF	TGCGCCAGCAGTGCCTTGTGGGACGGAGGAAACACCATATATTTT
NA	TRBJ1-4	TRBV28	NA	CASSMGGAREKLFF	TGTGCCAGCAGTATGGGGGGGGCCAGGGAAAAACTGTTTTTT
NA	TRBJ1-1	TRBV1	NA	CTSSQGTENTEAFF	TGCACCAGCAGCCAGGGGACAGAGAACACTGAAGCTTTCTTT
TRBD1	TRBJ1-2	TRBV6-5	NA	CASRGQGSYGYTF	TGTGCCAGCAGGGGACAGGGGAGCTATGGCTACACCTTC
NA	TRBJ1-2	TRBV10-3	NA	CAIHYSLNYGYTF	TGTGCCATCCACTACTCGCTTAACTATGGCTACACCTTC
TRBD1	TRBJ2-1	TRBV18	NA	CASSPRLQGAVNEQFF	TGTGCCAGCTCACCACGATTACAGGGGGCTGTAAATGAGCAGTTCTTC
NA	TRBJ1-1	TRBV14	NA	CASRQIGEAFF	TGTGCCAGCAGGCAGATAGGGGAAGCTTTCTTT
TRBD2	TRBJ2-2	TRBV5-1	NA	CASSFTSGTGELFF	TGCGCCAGCAGCTTTACTAGCGGCACCGGGGAGCTGTTTTTT
TRBD2	TRBJ2-3	TRBV5-6	NA	CASSSGLARDTQYF	TGTGCCAGCAGCTCGGGACTAGCGAGAGATACGCAGTATTTT
TRBD1	TRBJ1-4	TRBV12-5	NA	CASGLGDSGTNEKLFF	TGTGCTAGTGGTTTGGGGGACAGTGGGACTAATGAAAAACTGTTTTTT
TRBD1	TRBJ1-1	TRBV3-1/TRBV3-2	NA	CASSQRQGPGTEAFF	TGTGCCAGCAGCCAAAGACAGGGACCGGGCACTGAAGCTTTCTTT
NA	TRBJ2-3	TRBV6-4	NA	CASSMAPGGTQYF	TGTGCCAGCAGCATGGCCCCAGGAGGTACGCAGTATTTT
NA	TRBJ2-1	TRBV5-6	NA	CASSFGGNEQFF	TGTGCCAGCAGCTTTGGGGGGAATGAGCAGTTCTTC
NA	TRBJ2-5	TRBV9	NA	CASSVAGGPETQYF	TGTGCCAGCAGCGTAGCTGGGGGGCCAGAGACCCAGTACTTC
NA	TRBJ1-1	TRBV7-9	NA	CASSFPGGEAFF	TGTGCCAGCAGCTTCCCTGGGGGGGAAGCTTTCTTT
NA	TRBJ1-2	TRBV28	NA	CASSRGRAGYTF	TGTGCCAGCAGTCGGGGCCGGGCTGGCTACACCTTC
NA	TRBJ1-1	TRBV4-1	NA	CASSPRTEFKNTEAFF	TGCGCCAGCAGCCCCCGGACAGAGTTTAAGAACACTGAAGCTTTCTTT
TRBD1	TRBJ1-5	TRBV27	NA	CASSSSGGTGQPQHF	TGTGCCAGCAGTTCTTCAGGGGGCACGGGCCAGCCCCAGCATTTT
NA	TRBJ1-6	TRBV7-3	NA	CASSLQGKGNSPLHF	TGTGCCAGCAGCTTACAGGGAAAGGGTAATTCACCCCTCCACTTT
TRBD2	TRBJ2-5	TRBV2	NA	CASTLAGGQETQYF	TGTGCCAGCACCCTAGCGGGGGGCCAAGAGACCCAGTACTTC
TRBD1	TRBJ1-3	TRBV6-6	NA	CASTMGQGVLGNTIYF	TGTGCCAGCACCATGGGACAGGGAGTGTTGGGAAACACCATATATTTT
NA	TRBJ2-4	TRBV5-5	NA	CASSLVGPGAQNIQYF	TGTGCCAGCAGCTTGGTGGGACCGGGTGCGCAAAACATTCAGTACTTC
NA	TRBJ2-2	TRBV5-4	NA	CASGPTGNTGELFF	TGTGCCAGCGGTCCGACGGGAAACACCGGGGAGCTGTTTTTT
TRBD1	TRBJ1-5	TRBV27	NA	CASSLDRGNQPQHF	TGTGCCAGCAGCCTTGACAGGGGGAATCAGCCCCAGCATTTT
NA	TRBJ1-1	TRBV5-6	NA	CASSFAGGEAFF	TGTGCCAGCAGCTTTGCCGGGGGTGAAGCTTTCTTT
NA	TRBJ1-2	TRBV30	NA	CAWSRGANLDYGYTF	TGTGCCTGGAGTAGGGGGGCAAATTTAGACTATGGCTACACCTTC
TRBD1	TRBJ1-1	TRBV5-1	NA	CASEGDSPPAFF	TGCGCCAGCGAGGGGGACAGTCCCCCAGCTTTCTTT
NA	TRBJ2-2	TRBV27	NA	CASRLTARAGNTGELFF	TGTGCCAGCAGGCTAACCGCCAGGGCCGGCAACACCGGGGAGCTGTTTTTT
NA	TRBJ2-7	TRBV30	NA	CAWSVLSYEQYF	TGTGCCTGGAGTGTACTGTCCTACGAGCAGTACTTC
NA	TRBJ1-2	TRBV3-1/TRBV3-2	NA	CASSLGGPSRGYTF	TGTGCCAGCAGCCTGGGGGGCCCTTCTCGGGGCTACACCTTC
NA	TRBJ2-5	TRBV9	NA	CASSEDQGARDETQYF	TGTGCCAGCAGCGAGGACCAAGGGGCGCGAGATGAGACCCAGTACTTC
NA	TRBJ1-2	TRBV29-1	NA	CSDQGTGYGYTF	TGCAGCGACCAGGGTACCGGCTATGGCTACACCTTC
NA	TRBJ1-2	TRBV19	NA	CASQWGVANYGYTF	TGTGCCTCCCAGTGGGGAGTAGCTAACTATGGCTACACCTTC
NA	TRBJ2-3	TRBV12-3/TRBV12-4	NA	CASSPRDTQYF	TGTGCCAGCAGCCCTAGAGATACGCAGTATTTT
NA	TRBJ1-3	TRBV5-1	NA	CASSSTAVSGNTIYF	TGCGCCAGCAGCTCGACAGCCGTCTCTGGAAACACCATATATTTT